This T cell receptor (beta chain) was sequenced for a study of cytomegalovirus exposure and HLA in healthy donors. Study-wide background: Unique TCRs numbering roughly 85 million, obtained from HLA-typed donors, made up an early data release.

This clone was seen only a few times. PCR amplification relied on 60 Vbeta primers (plus 13 Jbeta primers). The repertoire was sequenced with immunoSEQ multiplex PCR; TCRdb's copy has only in-frame clones and lacks some. The table includes 110,000 to 150,000 clones, just under 85% detected once. The V gene lost 2 bases and the J gene lost 1 base, with 5 bases spanning the gap. Germline values: CDR1 MNHEY, CDR2 SVGAGI. CDR3 length equals 13 residues. V gene TRBV6-5 combines with J gene TRBJ2-5; no reliable D call. The origin of this receptor is an older woman in good health and CMV-seropositive. Material: PBMCs. The CDR3 loop reads CASSYQIQETQYF. DNA for the CDR3: TGTGCCAGCAGTTACCAGATCCAAGAGACCCAGTACTTC.